Each of the 30 T cell receptor beta chains below was sequenced from the same sample in a study of blood T cell repertoires in COVID-19. Produced via immunoSEQ multiplex PCR; TCRdb's table is partial and in-frame only. The table records 42,000 or so clones, around nine tenths of them present only once. The sample consisted of peripheral blood. These receptors were taken from a human donor in a cohort sampled during active COVID-19.

The chain uses TRBV11-3 and TRBJ2-4; tentative D call: TRBD1 (5 bases). V gave up 3 bases and J gave up 4 bases, with 7 bases separating them. This CDR3 is built from 13 residues. Germline CDR1 is SGHNT and CDR2 is YENEEA. CDR3 sequence: CASSFDSKNIQYF. The CDR3 nucleotides are TGTGCCAGCAGCTTTGACAGTAAAAACATTCAGTACTTC.

This clone turned up a few times. The V and J genes are TRBV12-3 or TRBV12-4 and TRBJ1-2, with TRBD1 identical over 7 bases. The CDR3 loop spans 13 amino acids. V lost 6 bases and J lost 6; bases outside the gene matches: 7. The CDR3 reads CASRPQGLDGYTF. In DNA form, the CDR3 reads TGTGCCAGCAGGCCACAGGGGCTAGATGGCTACACCTTC.

The V call is TRBV30, the J call TRBJ1-2; D is possibly TRBD1 (5 bases). Germline CDR1 reads GTSNPN; CDR2 reads SVGIG (reference sequence). Trimming took off 4 bases at V and 3 bases at J, with 9 bases between the two ends. The CDR3 consists of 12 residues. CDR3 nucleotides: TGTGCCTGGAATGCAGGGCACTATGGCTACACCTTC. It encodes CAWNAGHYGYTF.

The sample holds a few counts of this clone. This chain joins TRBV4-1 and TRBJ1-2; D ambiguous. V was trimmed by 6 bases and J by 5 bases, leaving 16 bases between them. CDR1 is MGHRA and CDR2 is YSYEKL in the germline V gene. The CDR3 totals 14 residues. The CDR3 spells CASREGRGRYGYTF. DNA for the CDR3: TGCGCCAGCAGAGAGGGCCGAGGACGGTATGGCTACACCTTC.

V usage is TRBV11-3 and J usage is TRBJ2-7, with 8 bases aligning to TRBD1. The length of the CDR3 is 13 residues. Germline lookup yields CDR1 SGHNT and CDR2 YENEEA. V trimming: 5 bases; J trimming: 5 bases; junction bases outside the gene matches: 5. CDR3 nucleotide sequence: TGTGCCAGCAGCCCACGGACAGGGCACGAGCAGTACTTC. It specifies CASSPRTGHEQYF.

The CDR3 reads CASSPPTGEITEAFF. CDR3 sequence (DNA): TGTGCCAGCTCACCACCTACAGGGGAGATCACTGAAGCTTTCTTT. This chain uses TRBV18 with TRBJ1-1; 7 bases fit TRBD1. V gave up 0 bases and J gave up 4 bases; unmatched junction bases: 5. Germline CDR1 KGHSH, CDR2 LQKENI. The CDR3 is made up of 15 amino acids.

This clone was found once. The chain has TRBV2 and TRBJ2-1, with D possibly TRBD1 on 6 matching bases. The CDR3 is 14 amino acids. The germline gives CDR1 SNHLY, CDR2 FYNNEI. With 7 bases removed from V and 5 bases from J, the gap between germline ends came to 15 bases. CDR3 nucleotide sequence: TGTGCCAGCAAGACCACCCCAGGGGACAATGAGCAGTTCTTC. Translated: CASKTTPGDNEQFF.

V usage is TRBV6-2 or TRBV6-3 and J usage is TRBJ2-3; 8 bases map to TRBD2. This CDR3 has 14 amino acids. The trim removed 6 bases at V and 2 bases at J, leaving 4 bases unmatched. The germline CDR1 and CDR2 sequences are MNHEY and SVGEGT. CDR3 nucleotides: TGTGCCAGCAGCGGGACTAGATACACAGATACGCAGTATTTT. Translated: CASSGTRYTDTQYF.

This chain connects TRBV12-3 or TRBV12-4 to TRBJ2-7; D might be TRBD1 (6 bases). Trimming stripped 6 bases from V and 5 bases from J, with 11 bases between. This CDR3 spans 12 amino acids. DNA of the CDR3: TGTGCCAGCAGCCTACAGGGTGACGAGCAGTACTTC. This encodes CASSLQGDEQYF.

The table lists this clone with a few counts. The V and J genes are TRBV5-4 and TRBJ2-5; 7 bases align to TRBD2. Trimming at V came to 2 bases and at J to 5 bases, leaving 9 bases not matched to a gene. Germline assignment: CDR1 SGHNT and CDR2 YYREEE (reference sequence). The CDR3 extends over 15 amino acids. CDR3 sequence reads: CASSFRLAGFETQYF. CDR3 sequence (DNA): TGTGCCAGCAGCTTTAGACTAGCAGGTTTCGAGACCCAGTACTTC.

The J gene is TRBJ1-6, the V gene TRBV6-5; a weak D match, TRBD1 (5 bases). The germline V and J ends were trimmed by 10 bases and 10 bases, with 23 bases remaining between them. The germline V gene encodes CDR1 MNHEY and CDR2 SVGAGI. This CDR3 has 15 amino acids. This chain's CDR3 is CATGLRSGLGSPLHF. CDR3 nucleotide sequence: TGTGCCACGGGTCTGAGGTCAGGGCTCGGATCACCCCTCCACTTT.

The chain recombines TRBV9 with TRBJ2-3; a possible D gene is TRBD2 (6 bases). The CDR3 consists of 15 residues. V shed 3 bases and J shed 2 bases, with 13 bases lying between them. CDR1 is SGDLS, CDR2 YYNGEE, per germline. The CDR3 sequence is CASSAGTFVTDTQYF. The CDR3 DNA sequence: TGTGCCAGCAGCGCAGGGACTTTCGTCACAGATACGCAGTATTTT.

V gene TRBV2 combines with J gene TRBJ2-3; D might be TRBD2 (6 bases). The germline V gene has CDR1 SNHLY and CDR2 FYNNEI. Trimming stripped 2 bases from V and 1 base from J, with 13 bases between. The CDR3 is made up of 16 amino acids. CDR3: CASSEPAASGTDTQYF. The CDR3 DNA reads as TGTGCCAGCAGTGAACCGGCGGCTAGCGGCACAGATACGCAGTATTTT.

This clone was counted only a few times. J is TRBJ1-1 and V is TRBV18; possible D gene TRBD1, 6 bases. V was cut by 4 bases and J by 4 bases, with 19 bases left in between. The CDR3 has 16 residues. The germline gives CDR1 KGHSH, CDR2 LQKENI. CDR3 protein: CASSRSFTGGSTEAFF. The DNA of the CDR3 is TGTGCCAGCTCACGCTCGTTCACGGGGGGCAGCACTGAAGCTTTCTTT.

The V call is TRBV6-6, the J call TRBJ2-2, with 10 bases fitting TRBD2. The CDR3 extends over 15 amino acids. Trimming removed 0 bases from V and 7 bases from J; junction bases left unmatched: 2. The germline V gene has CDR1 MNHNY and CDR2 SVGAGI (reference sequence). CDR3: CASSYSASGGGELFF. CDR3 sequence (DNA): TGTGCCAGCAGTTACTCAGCTAGCGGGGGCGGGGAGCTGTTTTTT.

This clone was recorded a few times. The J gene is TRBJ1-2, the V gene TRBV30; no firm D call. Deletions cut 5 bases from V and 4 bases from J, with 17 bases between. The germline CDR1 and CDR2 sequences are GTSNPN and SVGIG (reference sequence). CDR3 length equals 14 residues. DNA for the CDR3: TGTGCCTGGGGACCCGGTTCAGGCACCTATGGCTACACCTTC. This encodes CAWGPGSGTYGYTF. Full variable domain (missing parts from reference TRBV30 and TRBJ1-2): SQTIHQWPATLVQPVGSPLSLECTVEGTSNPNLYWYRQAAGRGLQLLFYSVGIGQISSEVPQNLSASRPQDRQFILSSKKLLLSDSGFYLCAWGPGSGTYGYTFGSGTRLTVV.

V usage is TRBV3-1 (or the pseudogene TRBV3-2) and J usage is TRBJ1-1; D not resolved. The V end was cut by 1 base, the J end by 6 bases, with 9 bases between. The CDR3 extends over 13 amino acids. CDR1 is LGHDT and CDR2 is YNNKEL in the germline V gene (reference sequence). CDR3 protein: CASSQVSTSEAFF. DNA for the CDR3: TGTGCCAGCAGCCAAGTCTCTACCTCTGAAGCTTTCTTT.

The table lists this clone with a few counts. The chain is built from TRBV6-6 and TRBJ1-2; 8 bases fit TRBD1. Germline CDR1 MNHNY, CDR2 SVGAGI (reference sequence). The CDR3 covers 15 residues. V trimming: 5 bases; J trimming: 6 bases; junction bases outside the gene matches: 11. The CDR3 region is CASSPRTGRSHGYTF. The CDR3 DNA follows: TGTGCCAGCAGTCCCCGGACAGGGAGATCGCATGGCTACACCTTC.

V is TRBV30 and J is TRBJ1-6; D not certain. The V gene's germline CDR1 is GTSNPN and CDR2 SVGIG (reference sequence). This CDR3 region has 12 residues. V shed 2 bases and J shed 5 bases, with 4 bases lying between them. The CDR3 nucleotides read TGTGCCTGGAGTCAGGATAATTCACCCCTCCACTTT. It yields the protein CAWSQDNSPLHF.

This clone turned up a few times. The rearrangement uses TRBV7-9 and TRBJ1-4, with 9 bases aligning to TRBD1. Trimming cost V 5 bases and J 8 bases; bases outside gene matches: 3. This CDR3 contains 13 residues. The germline V gene has CDR1 SEHNR and CDR2 FQNEAQ (reference sequence). The CDR3 region is CASSRGTGEKLFF. The CDR3 bases are TGTGCCAGCAGCCGCGGGACAGGGGAAAAACTGTTTTTT.

In DNA form, the CDR3 reads TGTGCCAGCAGCTTCGACAAGAACACTGAAGCTTTCTTT. This codes for CASSFDKNTEAFF. The chain employs TRBV7-2 and TRBJ1-1; D gene ambiguous. The CDR3 contains 13 residues. Germline values: CDR1 SGHTA, CDR2 FQGNSA. V shed 3 bases and J shed 1 base, with 6 bases lying between them.

The V call is TRBV4-1, the J call TRBJ2-2; 11 nucleotides match TRBD1. This CDR3 is built from 14 residues. The junction had 5 bases not matched to a gene; V was cut back by 7 bases and J by 7 bases. CDR1 and CDR2 (germline): MGHRA, YSYEKL. The CDR3 reads CASTGQGALGELFF. The CDR3 nucleotides read TGCGCCAGCACCGGACAGGGGGCTCTCGGGGAGCTGTTTTTT.

This rearrangement joins TRBV11-3 to TRBJ2-1; TRBD1 aligns across 7 bases. V lost 5 bases to trimming and J lost 8 bases; unmatched junction nucleotides: 12. This CDR3 has 15 amino acids. Germline CDR1 and CDR2: SGHNT and YENEEA. CDR3 residues: CASSPRAGGNHEQFF. The DNA of the CDR3 is TGTGCCAGCAGCCCTCGGGCAGGGGGTAACCATGAGCAGTTCTTC. Full variable domain (outside the CDR3, taken from reference TRBV11-3 and TRBJ2-1): EAGVVQSPRYKIIEKKQPVAFWCNPISGHNTLYWYLQNLGQGPELLIRYENEEAVDDSQLPKDRFSAERLKGVDSTLKIQPAELGDSAVYLCASSPRAGGNHEQFFGPGTRLTVL.

The rearrangement links TRBV5-5 to TRBJ1-1; 7 bases are shared with TRBD1. Germline V lookup: CDR1 SGHKS, CDR2 YYEKEE (reference sequence). The ends lost 4 bases at V and 1 base at J; junction bases unmatched: 7. The CDR3 covers 15 residues. CDR3 sequence: CASSQTGIRNTEAFF. The CDR3 bases are TGTGCCAGCAGCCAGACAGGGATTAGGAACACTGAAGCTTTCTTT.

V and J are TRBV7-8 and TRBJ2-2, with a possible D match to TRBD1 (7 bases). Germline V gene lookup returns CDR1 SGHVS and CDR2 FQNEAQ. This CDR3 region has 14 residues. The V end lost 4 bases, the J end lost 6 bases, and 12 bases lay between the germline ends. In DNA, the CDR3 is TGTGCCAGCAGCTGGGGCAGGGGGGCCGGGGAGCTGTTTTTT. It codes for CASSWGRGAGELFF.

The V and J genes are TRBV27 and TRBJ2-7, with 8 nucleotides matching TRBD2. Germline values: CDR1 MNHEY, CDR2 SMNVEV (reference sequence). V lost 5 bases to trimming and J lost 6 bases; unmatched junction nucleotides: 9. This CDR3 spans 14 amino acids. The CDR3 loop is CASSLGLDMGEQYF. The DNA for the CDR3 is TGTGCCAGCAGTCTGGGACTAGATATGGGCGAGCAGTACTTC.

The rearrangement links TRBV5-1 to TRBJ1-4; 8 bases map to TRBD1. This CDR3 contains 16 residues. J gave up 0 bases and V 4 bases, and 5 bases lay outside the gene matches. The germline gives CDR1 SGHRS, CDR2 YFSETQ. CDR3 in amino acids: CASSLTGQATNEKLFF. The CDR3 nucleotides are TGCGCCAGCAGCCTGACGGGACAGGCAACTAATGAAAAACTGTTTTTT.

The chain couples TRBV6-5 to TRBJ1-4; no clear D gene. The length of the CDR3 is 14 residues. Germline V gene lookup returns CDR1 MNHEY and CDR2 SVGAGI. The V and J ends lost 6 bases and 1 base respectively, with 9 bases between them. The CDR3 is CASREAGTNEKLFF. The CDR3 bases are TGTGCCAGCAGGGAGGCTGGAACTAATGAAAAACTGTTTTTT.

For the CDR3, the DNA is TGTGCCAGCACCGGGACATCTATGAACACTGAAGCTTTCTTT. Translation: CASTGTSMNTEAFF. V is TRBV6-5 and J is TRBJ1-1, with D tentatively TRBD1 (6 bases). The V gene lost 7 bases and the J gene lost 0 bases, with 12 bases spanning the gap. This CDR3 contains 14 residues. Per germline, CDR1 MNHEY and CDR2 SVGAGI.

This chain connects TRBV2 to TRBJ1-4; D gene uncertain. Germline V gene lookup returns CDR1 SNHLY and CDR2 FYNNEI. This CDR3 contains 15 residues. With 0 bases removed from V and 0 bases from J, the gap between germline ends came to 5 bases. The CDR3 loop is CASSEAETTNEKLFF. The CDR3 DNA reads TGTGCCAGCAGTGAAGCTGAGACAACTAATGAAAAACTGTTTTTT.